This entry lists 18 T cell receptor beta chains sequenced from one sample in a study of siplizumab effects on memory and regulatory T cells. Some clones are missing from TCRdb's copy, which holds only in-frame ones; the method was immunoSEQ multiplex PCR. The sample records about 100,000 clones, more than 85% being singletons. The material sequenced was CD4+ T cells sorted from blood. The receptors originated from a human donor in good health.

The chain uses TRBV5-4 and TRBJ2-2, with D possibly matching TRBD1 (6 bases). Trimming pared 3 bases from V and 7 bases from J, leaving 16 bases between. Germline assignment: CDR1 SGHNT and CDR2 YYREEE (reference sequence). The CDR3 consists of 15 residues. This CDR3 reads CASSYRQAMGGELFF. The CDR3 nucleotides read TGTGCCAGCAGCTATAGACAGGCTATGGGCGGGGAGCTGTTTTTT.

The V call is TRBV12-5, the J call TRBJ1-1; D gene uncertain. Trimming left V 6 bases short and J 5 bases short, with 13 bases between. In germline, CDR1 is LGHNT, CDR2 FRNRAP. There are 13 residues in the CDR3. CDR3 protein: CASGSDGWTEAFF. CDR3 nucleotide sequence: TGTGCTAGTGGCTCTGACGGTTGGACTGAAGCTTTCTTT.

CDR3 coding DNA: TGTGCCAGTAGTCTTTTAAACACTGAAGCTTTCTTT. Its protein product is CASSLLNTEAFF. This chain connects TRBV19 to TRBJ1-1; D uncertain. The CDR3 covers 12 residues. Between the trimmed V and J ends, which lost 5 bases and 2 bases, there was a span of 6 bases. CDR1 and CDR2 from the germline V gene are LNHDA and SQIVND (reference sequence). Complete variable domain (other parts from reference TRBV19 and TRBJ1-1): DGGITQSPKYLFRKEGQNVTLSCEQNLNHDAMYWYRQDPGQGLRLIYYSQIVNDFQKGDIAEGYSVSREKKESFPLTVTSAQKNPTAFYLCASSLLNTEAFFGQGTRLTVV.

This rearrangement joins TRBV5-4 to TRBJ1-4; D possibly corresponds to TRBD1 (5 bases). This CDR3 has 15 amino acids. Per the germline V gene, CDR1 is SGHNT and CDR2 is YYREEE (reference sequence). V lost 4 bases and J lost 3, with 13 bases in between. The CDR3 loop reads CASSPGGGPNEKLFF. CDR3 coding DNA: TGTGCCAGCAGCCCCGGGGGAGGGCCTAATGAAAAACTGTTTTTT.

The DNA for the CDR3 is TGCGCCAGCAGCTTCGGGGAAGGCTATGGCTACACCTTC. Translation: CASSFGEGYGYTF. V and J are TRBV5-1 and TRBJ1-2; D is undetermined. From germline, CDR1 is SGHRS and CDR2 YFSETQ. This CDR3 has 13 amino acids. Trimming left V 2 bases short and J 4 bases short, with 9 bases between.

This clone was recorded only once. The rearrangement joins TRBV6-5 to TRBJ1-2, with TRBD1 matching 11 bases. Germline CDR1 and CDR2: MNHEY and SVGAGI. CDR3 length equals 14 residues. The ends lost 5 bases at V and 11 bases at J; junction bases unmatched: 10. The CDR3 coding sequence is TGTGCCAGCAGTGACCGGGACAGGGGGAAAGGGTACACCTTC. Amino acids: CASSDRDRGKGYTF.

The rearrangement joins TRBV27 to TRBJ1-2; weak D call: TRBD1 (5 bases). Germline CDR1 MNHEY, CDR2 SMNVEV (reference sequence). V gave up 2 bases and J gave up 4 bases, with 14 bases separating them. The CDR3 runs 15 residues. DNA for the CDR3: TGTGCCAGCAGTTTACGGGGGTTGGGGGGCTATGGCTACACCTTC. Protein product: CASSLRGLGGYGYTF.

The chain links TRBV5-5 to TRBJ1-1; no clear D. In germline, CDR1 is SGHKS, CDR2 YYEKEE (reference sequence). CDR3 length: 13 residues. V lost 0 bases and J 5 bases, leaving 8 bases between the germline ends. The CDR3 is CASSLVGVTEAFF. In nucleotides, the CDR3 is TGTGCCAGCAGCTTGGTTGGGGTGACTGAAGCTTTCTTT.

This chain connects TRBV4-1 to TRBJ2-7, with a weak D call TRBD1 (6 bases). The V end was cut by 4 bases, the J end by 6 bases, with 22 bases between. The CDR3 runs 16 residues. The germline V gene has CDR1 MGHRA and CDR2 YSYEKL. The CDR3 DNA follows: TGCGCCAGCAGCCGAGGAGACAGGTCGCCGTATACCGAGCAGTACTTC. The encoded protein is CASSRGDRSPYTEQYF.

Written as DNA, the CDR3 is TGCGCCAGCGCGGGACTAGCGGGGTCAGATACGCAGTATTTT. Translated, it gives CASAGLAGSDTQYF. The V call is TRBV5-1, the J call TRBJ2-3; 13 bases match TRBD2. This CDR3 has 14 residues. V shed 7 bases and J 4 bases; nucleotides not matched to a gene: 3. CDR1 is SGHRS and CDR2 is YFSETQ in the germline V gene.

The rearrangement links TRBV21-1 to TRBJ2-7; whether TRBD1, the table's D call, matches the DNA was not checked. TRBV21-1 is shown as a pseudogene. The CDR3 sequence is 15 residues long. The CDR3 DNA reads TGTGCCAGCCTAAACCCCCTGGGACAGGCCTACGAGCAGTACTTC. Its protein product is CASLNPLGQAYEQYF.

This clone was counted a single time. This chain links TRBV5-5 with TRBJ1-2; D is perhaps TRBD1 (6 bases). The V gene's germline CDR1 is SGHKS and CDR2 YYEKEE (reference sequence). Trimming shortened V by 2 bases and J by 5 bases, and 13 bases separated the two germline ends. There are 14 residues in the CDR3. DNA of the CDR3: TGTGCCAGCAGCTTATCGACAGGTGGATATGGCTACACCTTC. This gives the protein CASSLSTGGYGYTF.

This clone was detected only once. This sequence joins TRBV7-2 and TRBJ1-5; the D gene is possibly TRBD1 (5 bases). Trimming cost V 5 bases and J 0 bases, with 11 bases left between them. The CDR3 runs to 15 residues. Germline V gene sequence: CDR1 SGHTA, CDR2 FQGNSA. The CDR3: CASSRDVFSNQPQHF. Written as DNA, the CDR3 is TGTGCCAGCAGCCGGGACGTATTTAGCAATCAGCCCCAGCATTTT.

This chain connects TRBV11-2 to TRBJ1-2; no reliable D call. Trimming took 1 base from V and 7 from J, leaving 7 bases between them. CDR3 size: 12 residues. Germline CDR1 SGHAT, CDR2 FQNNGV. The CDR3 sequence: CASSLVGVGYTF. The CDR3 DNA is TGTGCCAGCAGCTTAGTGGGAGTTGGCTACACCTTC.

The V gene is TRBV29-1, the J gene TRBJ1-1; no firm D call. The CDR3 extends over 14 amino acids. The germline V gene has CDR1 SQVTM and CDR2 ANQGSEA. V lost 4 bases to trimming and J lost 6 bases, with 18 bases between them. CDR3 coding DNA: TGCAGCGTTGTGCTTTCCATGGGTTTACCTGAAGCTTTCTTT. Protein sequence: CSVVLSMGLPEAFF.

The chain combines TRBV5-1 with TRBJ1-3, with a weak D call TRBD1 (6 bases). Germline V gene sequence: CDR1 SGHRS, CDR2 YFSETQ. The CDR3 runs to 15 residues. Trimming took 3 bases from V and 3 from J, leaving 13 bases between them. Here the CDR3 DNA reads TGCGCCAGCAGCTGCCACAGGGAAAATGGAAACACCATATATTTT. Protein sequence: CASSCHRENGNTIYF.

V and J are TRBV5-4 and TRBJ2-3; TRBD2 aligns across 9 bases. CDR1 SGHNT and CDR2 YYREEE come from the germline V gene (reference sequence). CDR3 length: 13 residues. V shed 7 bases and J 5 bases; nucleotides not matched to a gene: 5. Here the CDR3 DNA reads TGTGCCAGCCGAAGCGGGGGGCAAGATACGCAGTATTTT. This encodes CASRSGGQDTQYF.

The rearrangement uses TRBV20-1 and TRBJ2-1; D perhaps matches TRBD2 (5 bases). Germline values: CDR1 DFQATT, CDR2 SNEGSKA (reference sequence). Trimming shortened V by 5 bases and J by 4 bases, and 6 bases separated the two germline ends. The CDR3 has 11 residues. The CDR3 spells CSASGYNEQFF. As DNA, the CDR3 is TGCAGTGCTTCGGGGTACAATGAGCAGTTCTTC.